The 2 T cell receptor beta chains below come from one sample, sequenced in a study of shared clonotypes between healthy human individuals (dated by TCRdb to about 2020). Library prep was done by the immunoSEQ multiplex PCR assay. What TCRdb holds here is the immuneACCESS table cut down to in-frame rearrangements. Part of the clones is not present; checked against another copy, under half of the missing clones reflect an unresolved V gene, and the others are unexplained. In this sample the table shows under 1,100,000 clones, more than 65% of which occur a single time. The ten most abundant clones make up over 1.3% of the sample. The sample comprised memory CD4+ T cells sorted from blood. The meaning of the sample's cell subset or site label: CD45RA-negative fraction. The receptors derive from a man between 18 and 35 years old in good health.

This clone occurred a few times. The chain recombines TRBV9 with TRBJ2-5, with 9 positions matching TRBD1. The germline V gene encodes CDR1 SGDLS and CDR2 YYNGEE. CDR3 length: 15 residues. V shed 3 bases, J shed 3 bases, and the junction held 6 bases outside the gene matches. The CDR3 coding sequence is TGTGCCAGCAGCGCCCACGGGACAGGGAAAGAGACCCAGTACTTC. Translated: CASSAHGTGKETQYF.

The rearrangement links TRBV12-2 to TRBJ1-1; TRBD1 reflects the table's D call only, with no check against the DNA. TRBV12-2 is tagged as a pseudogene. The CDR3 is 17 residues long. CDR3 sequence reads: CASRQGTTPDQNTEAFF. In DNA, the CDR3 is TGTGCAAGTCGCCAAGGGACAACTCCTGACCAGAACACTGAAGCTTTCTTT.